A selection of T cell receptor beta chains follows, all from one sample in a study of cytomegalovirus exposure and HLA in healthy donors. Using immunoSEQ multiplex PCR, the repertoire was profiled, and TCRdb retains in-frame clones only, with some absent. The table lists roughly 200,000 clones, approximately 80% of them singletons. Sequences were obtained from PBMCs. The receptors shown here come from a woman in her thirties or forties in good health and CMV-seronegative. The CDR3 runs from the conserved cysteine through the conserved F or W. Fields, in order: D gene, V gene, J gene, clone size, CDR3 DNA, CDR3 protein. D genes are given only for firm matches. Only some rows state a clone size, as once, few, many or a class for expanded clones.

D: -; V: TRBV6-5; J: TRBJ1-5; size: -; DNA: TGTGCCAGCAGTCTCAGGGGAAGCAATCAGCCCCAGCATTTT; CDR3: CASSLRGSNQPQHF
D: -; V: TRBV9; J: TRBJ2-1; size: -; DNA: TGTGCCAGCAGCCAAGACTTAGGACAGATATATGTGCAGTTCTTC; CDR3: CASSQDLGQIYVQFF
D: -; V: TRBV5-6; J: TRBJ2-7; size: -; DNA: TGTGCCAGCAGCTCGACAGGCCGTCACGAGCAGTACTTC; CDR3: CASSSTGRHEQYF
D: TRBD1; V: TRBV6-1; J: TRBJ1-1; size: -; DNA: TGTGCCAGCAGAACAGGGGCTGAAGCTTTCTTT; CDR3: CASRTGAEAFF
D: TRBD2; V: TRBV5-1; J: TRBJ2-7; size: -; DNA: TGCGCCAGCAGCCCTTCGGGGGGGCCCTACGAGCAGTACTTC; CDR3: CASSPSGGPYEQYF
D: -; V: TRBV18; J: TRBJ2-7; size: -; DNA: TGTGCCAGCTCCCCGACAGGCCCCGAGCAGTACTTC; CDR3: CASSPTGPEQYF
D: TRBD1; V: TRBV28; J: TRBJ1-6; size: -; DNA: TGTGCCAGCAGTCTCCCCACTATCAGAACAGGGGGAGGCTCACCCCTCCACTTT; CDR3: CASSLPTIRTGGGSPLHF
D: -; V: TRBV5-4; J: TRBJ1-2; size: -; DNA: TGTGCCAGCAGCTTGGACAGTAACTATGGCTACACCTTC; CDR3: CASSLDSNYGYTF
D: -; V: TRBV7-8; J: TRBJ1-2; size: -; DNA: TGTGCCAGCAGCCCCCGGGCGGGTGGCTACACCTTC; CDR3: CASSPRAGGYTF
D: -; V: TRBV18; J: TRBJ1-3; size: -; DNA: TGTGCCAGCTCACCAATCCAGCGTTCCAGGACAGTCCTAGACTTT; CDR3: CASSPIQRSRTVLDF
D: -; V: TRBV19; J: TRBJ1-1; size: -; DNA: TGTGCCAGTAGTTCTGTTAGAGGCACTGAAGCTTTCTTT; CDR3: CASSSVRGTEAFF
D: -; V: TRBV30; J: TRBJ1-6; size: -; DNA: TGTGCCTGGGACAATAATTCACCCCTCCACTTT; CDR3: CAWDNNSPLHF
D: -; V: TRBV2; J: TRBJ2-7; size: -; DNA: TGTGCCAGCTTCCAGGCCAGTGCAAAATACGAGCAGTACTTC; CDR3: CASFQASAKYEQYF
D: -; V: TRBV11-2; J: TRBJ1-1; size: -; DNA: TGTGCCAGCAGCTCCTACACCCGCGGGGGCAGCACTGAAGCTTTCTTT; CDR3: CASSSYTRGGSTEAFF
D: -; V: TRBV10-3; J: TRBJ2-7; size: -; DNA: TGTGCCACTATGGGACTCTCATACGAGCAGTACTTC; CDR3: CATMGLSYEQYF
D: -; V: TRBV18; J: TRBJ1-5; size: -; DNA: TGTGCCAGCTCACCACTGGACAGCCAGCCCCAGCATTTT; CDR3: CASSPLDSQPQHF
D: TRBD1; V: TRBV7-2; J: TRBJ2-7; size: -; DNA: TGTGCCAGCAGCTTAGGGACAGGGAGCGACGAGCAGTACTTC; CDR3: CASSLGTGSDEQYF
D: TRBD1; V: TRBV6-5; J: TRBJ1-6; size: -; DNA: TGTGCCGCGGGGACAGGGGGCTCCTATAATTCACCCCTCCACTTT; CDR3: CAAGTGGSYNSPLHF
D: -; V: TRBV9; J: TRBJ1-1; size: -; DNA: TGTGCCAGCAGCGTAGGACAGACCGGAGGGATCGCTGAAGCTTTCTTT; CDR3: CASSVGQTGGIAEAFF
D: TRBD1; V: TRBV27; J: TRBJ2-7; size: once; DNA: TGTGCCAGCAGTTTGGGACAGAACTACGAGCAGTACTTC; CDR3: CASSLGQNYEQYF
D: -; V: TRBV5-1; J: TRBJ2-7; size: -; DNA: TGCGCCAGCAGCTTGGGTGCGACAGAACGACCCGAGCAGTACTTC; CDR3: CASSLGATERPEQYF
D: -; V: TRBV29-1; J: TRBJ1-6; size: -; DNA: TGCAGCGTTGGACTGGCAGGGTCTAATTCACCCCTCCACTTT; CDR3: CSVGLAGSNSPLHF
D: -; V: TRBV11-3; J: TRBJ2-7; size: -; DNA: TGTGCCAGCAGCCCCCGGGACAACCACTACGAGCAGTACTTC; CDR3: CASSPRDNHYEQYF
D: TRBD1; V: TRBV6-6; J: TRBJ2-2; size: -; DNA: TGTGCCAGCAGCCAAACCGGGACAGGGGGCGGGGAGCTGTTTTTT; CDR3: CASSQTGTGGGELFF
D: -; V: TRBV5-5; J: TRBJ1-1; size: -; DNA: TGTGCCAGCAGCTTGGCAGGGTCAACTATGAACACTGAAGCTTTCTTT; CDR3: CASSLAGSTMNTEAFF
D: TRBD2; V: TRBV28; J: TRBJ2-3; size: -; DNA: TGTGCCAGCCGTCTAGCGGGGGGGCCCTCCACAGATACGCAGTATTTT; CDR3: CASRLAGGPSTDTQYF
D: -; V: TRBV11-2; J: TRBJ1-4; size: -; DNA: TGTGCCAGCAGCTTTTCGGCGGACCTCGACTATAATGAAAAACTGTTTTTT; CDR3: CASSFSADLDYNEKLFF
D: -; V: TRBV27; J: TRBJ2-1; size: -; DNA: TGTGCCAGCAGTTTCCAGGGGTTACTCTCCTACAATGAGCAGTTCTTC; CDR3: CASSFQGLLSYNEQFF
D: -; V: TRBV7-2; J: TRBJ1-5; size: -; DNA: TGTGCCAGCAGCAGCCAGGGGAGCAATCAGCCCCAGCATTTT; CDR3: CASSSQGSNQPQHF
D: -; V: TRBV27; J: TRBJ2-6; size: once; DNA: TGTGCCAGTTCATACGGGGGACAGACCCCTGGGGCCAACGTCCTGACTTTC; CDR3: CASSYGGQTPGANVLTF
D: -; V: TRBV5-5; J: TRBJ1-1; size: -; DNA: TGTGCCAGCAGCCTTGTAATAGACATACCGATAGAAGCTTTCTTT; CDR3: CASSLVIDIPIEAFF
D: TRBD2; V: TRBV4-3; J: TRBJ2-1; size: -; DNA: TGCGCCAGCAGCCAAGATGGTCTAGCGGGGGGGCACGAGCAGTTCTTC; CDR3: CASSQDGLAGGHEQFF
D: -; V: TRBV30; J: TRBJ1-1; size: once; DNA: TGTGCCTGGAGTCCCTACCAACAGGGGAACACTGAAGCTTTCTTT; CDR3: CAWSPYQQGNTEAFF
D: TRBD1; V: TRBV5-6; J: TRBJ1-1; size: few; DNA: TGTGCCAGCAGTACTCTGGACAGGGCTGTCCCCGAAGCTTTCTTT; CDR3: CASSTLDRAVPEAFF
D: -; V: TRBV16; J: TRBJ2-2; size: -; DNA: TGTGCCAGCAGCCGGGAACAGGGAATCTCCGGGGAGCTGTTTTTT; CDR3: CASSREQGISGELFF
D: -; V: TRBV6-5; J: TRBJ2-7; size: once; DNA: TGTGCCAGCAGTTACCCCGGGGCCTACGAGCAGTACTTC; CDR3: CASSYPGAYEQYF
D: -; V: TRBV6-6; J: TRBJ1-5; size: -; DNA: TGTGCCAGCAGTTACGGGGGGACGAATCAGCCCCAGCATTTT; CDR3: CASSYGGTNQPQHF